This T cell receptor beta chain was sequenced for a study of T cell repertoires in cytomegalovirus infection. Study background: Both recently identified HLA-C-restricted and well-studied HLA-B-restricted CMV epitopes were used in the study. Both a matching HLA type and CMV infection were indicated by public TCR beta signatures. General study points: CMV carriers with the relevant HLA were identified by cumulative public TCR beta family frequency. Dominating the ex vivo response were HLA-C-restricted CMV-specific TCR beta clonotypes.

CDR3 length: 15 amino acids. Trimming took 1 base from V and 6 from J; bases not matched to a gene: 4. The germline CDR1 and CDR2 sequences are SGHTA and FQGNSA. TCRdb reprocessed the reads with MiXCR, giving one entry per CDR3 protein. The profile shows some 920,000 distinct CDR3 sequences, less than 35% of them singletons. This clonotype was observed a few times. Its target is unknown. This chain uses TRBV7-2 with TRBJ2-3, with 10 bases fitting TRBD2. This TCR was sampled from a human donor in good health (CMV status not recorded). Some clones in this sample may be carry-over from other donors' samples. Specimen: cultured CD8+ T cells from PBMCs, collected from culture after CMV antigen stimulation. Here the CDR3 reads CASSLDLAGADTQYF. CDR3 bases: TGTGCCAGCAGCTTAGACCTAGCGGGGGCGGATACGCAGTATTTT.